A single sample is the source of the 26 T cell receptor beta chains below, sequenced in a study of control samples from healthy donors and cancer patients. Sequencing was performed with immunoSEQ multiplex PCR; in TCRdb, only in-frame clones are kept and a portion is missing. Of about 98,000 clones in the sample, more than 75% are singletons; the top ten hold 2% to 2.5%. Sequences were obtained from blood. These receptors originate from a man in his fifties or sixties in good health.

This chain joins TRBV19 and TRBJ2-6; 12 nucleotides agree with TRBD1. The CDR3 runs 19 residues. Trimming took 5 bases from V and 0 from J; bases not matched to a gene: 8. CDR1 is LNHDA and CDR2 is SQIVND in the germline V gene (reference sequence). This CDR3 reads CASSLRAGQGASGANVLTF. CDR3 in DNA: TGTGCCAGTAGTCTACGAGCGGGACAGGGGGCCTCTGGGGCCAACGTCCTGACTTTC.

CDR3 nucleotide sequence: TGTGCCAGCAGTAGGGACCAGGGGGCTAATTCACCCCTCCACTTT. Translating gives CASSRDQGANSPLHF. The chain carries TRBV6-5 and TRBJ1-6; 8 bases line up with TRBD1. J was trimmed by 6 bases and V by 5 bases; bases with no gene match: 6. Germline CDR1 is MNHEY and CDR2 is SVGAGI. The CDR3 has 15 amino acids.

The chain uses TRBV24-1 and TRBJ1-5, with D possibly being TRBD1 (5 bases). Germline values: CDR1 KGHDR, CDR2 SFDVKD. Trimming took off 4 bases at V and 0 bases at J, with 15 bases between the two ends. CDR3 size: 17 residues. CDR3 nucleotide sequence: TGTGCCACCAGTGAGAGAGGGGTGAGAAATAGCAATCAGCCCCAGCATTTT. Its protein product is CATSERGVRNSNQPQHF.

This clone was observed once. V usage is TRBV21-1 and J usage is TRBJ2-1; the listed D gene, TRBD2, was not tested against the DNA. TRBV21-1 is a listed pseudogene. The CDR3 contains 21 residues. The CDR3, as DNA: TGTGCCAGCAGCGGGAGGGGGGATCGAGTAGCGGGAGCGAGATCCTACAATGAGCAGTTCTTC. Amino acids: CASSGRGDRVAGARSYNEQFF.

The chain uses TRBV10-3 and TRBJ1-1; D is undetermined. CDR1 ENHRY and CDR2 SYGVKD come from the germline V gene. This CDR3 comprises 15 residues. V lost 6 bases, J lost 0 bases, and 14 bases lay in between. The CDR3 region is CAIRAAGLMNTEAFF. CDR3 nucleotides: TGTGCCATCAGGGCGGCAGGTCTCATGAACACTGAAGCTTTCTTT.

The V call is TRBV15, the J call TRBJ1-5; D gene ambiguous. CDR3 length: 17 amino acids. V was pared by 4 bases and J by 1 base, with 17 bases between. Germline V CDR1 and CDR2: LNHNV, YYDKDF (reference sequence). Here the CDR3 reads CATSIPSEGGSNQPQHF. CDR3 bases: TGTGCCACCAGCATTCCCTCGGAAGGCGGCAGCAATCAGCCCCAGCATTTT.

The CDR3 DNA sequence: TGTGCCAGCAGCCCCGTCATCGGGGCAAGCACAGATACGCAGTATTTT. It is translated as CASSPVIGASTDTQYF. V and J are TRBV11-3 and TRBJ2-3; D could derive from TRBD1 or TRBD2 (5 bases each). This CDR3 has 16 amino acids. Trimming pared 5 bases from V and 0 bases from J, leaving 15 bases between. Germline lookup yields CDR1 SGHNT and CDR2 YENEEA.

The V and J genes are TRBV2 and TRBJ2-7; no definite D call. CDR1 and CDR2 (germline): SNHLY, FYNNEI. The CDR3 loop spans 13 amino acids. The V end was cut by 5 bases, the J end by 2 bases, with 10 bases between. The CDR3 coding sequence is TGTGCCAGCAGTCTGTACAGAACCTACGAGCAGTACTTC. Translating gives CASSLYRTYEQYF.

The V call is TRBV6-1, the J call TRBJ2-7; the D gene is possibly TRBD2 (5 bases). The CDR3 has 13 amino acids. Germline V gene lookup returns CDR1 MNHNS and CDR2 SASEGT. V was clipped by 2 bases and J by 4 bases, with 9 bases between them. The CDR3 bases are TGTGCCAGCAGTGAAATGAGGGTTTACGAGCAGTACTTC. Encoded protein: CASSEMRVYEQYF.

The V gene is TRBV19, the J gene TRBJ1-1; TRBD1 agrees at 7 bases. J lost 1 base, V lost 8 bases, and 7 bases had no gene match. The CDR3 loop spans 14 amino acids. Germline CDR1 is LNHDA and CDR2 is SQIVND (reference sequence). CDR3 residues: CASRPTGSNTEAFF. For the CDR3, the DNA is TGTGCCAGTCGACCGACAGGGTCGAACACTGAAGCTTTCTTT.

This sequence joins TRBV6-6 and TRBJ1-1; D uncertain. Germline CDR1 MNHNY, CDR2 SVGAGI (reference sequence). V lost 0 bases, J lost 4 bases, and 6 bases lay in between. The CDR3 is 13 amino acids. CDR3 residues: CASSYSTGTEAFF. The CDR3 region has the DNA TGTGCCAGCAGTTACTCGACCGGCACTGAAGCTTTCTTT.

This chain uses TRBV6-5 with TRBJ2-7; TRBD2 aligns across 9 bases. The CDR3 totals 14 residues. Germline V CDR1 and CDR2: MNHEY, SVGAGI. V was pared by 7 bases and J by 6 bases, with 10 bases of the junction left unmatched. The CDR3: CASTPSGMTREQYF. The CDR3 coding sequence is TGTGCCAGCACCCCTAGCGGGATGACCCGCGAGCAGTACTTC.

The genes are TRBV20-1 and TRBJ2-5, with 10 nucleotides matching TRBD2. The germline CDR1 and CDR2 sequences are DFQATT and SNEGSKA (reference sequence). Unmatched junction bases numbered 7, after V lost 3 bases and J lost 0 bases. The CDR3 runs 16 residues. CDR3 sequence: CSASPASGGYQETQYF. In DNA form, the CDR3 reads TGCAGTGCTAGTCCGGCTAGCGGGGGCTACCAAGAGACCCAGTACTTC.

The chain joins TRBV5-4 to TRBJ1-2, with D unclear. The germline V and J ends were trimmed by 6 bases and 8 bases, with 20 bases remaining between them. CDR3 length equals 14 residues. Germline loops: CDR1 SGHNT, CDR2 YYREEE (reference sequence). The CDR3 spells CASTRSTGTDGYTF. The DNA of the CDR3 is TGTGCCAGCACCCGGTCTACGGGTACAGACGGCTACACCTTC. Using reference TRBV5-4 and TRBJ1-2 for the parts outside the CDR3, the full variable domain is ETGVTQSPTHLIKTRGQQVTLRCSSQSGHNTVSWYQQALGQGPQFIFQYYREEENGRGNFPPRFSGLQFPNYSSELNVNALELDDSALYLCASTRSTGTDGYTFGSGTRLTVV.

The chain joins TRBV7-9 to TRBJ2-5; D tentatively fits TRBD1 or TRBD2 (6 bases each). Germline V CDR1 and CDR2: SEHNR, FQNEAQ (reference sequence). The germline V and J ends were trimmed by 1 base and 5 bases, with 14 bases remaining between them. The CDR3 has 15 amino acids. As DNA, the CDR3 is TGTGCCAGCAGCTTAGATGGGGGGCTGAGGGAGACCCAGTACTTC. Amino acid sequence: CASSLDGGLRETQYF.

This chain uses TRBV4-1 with TRBJ1-2; 8 bases align to TRBD1. The CDR3 has 16 amino acids. The V segment lost 2 bases and the J segment 8 bases; nucleotides outside the gene matches: 13. Germline CDR1 reads MGHRA; CDR2 reads YSYEKL. DNA of the CDR3: TGCGCCAGCAGCCAAACAGGACAGGGAATAGAATGGGGCTACACCTTC. Translated, it gives CASSQTGQGIEWGYTF.

J is TRBJ2-1 and V is TRBV4-1; 9 nucleotides match TRBD2. The CDR3 has 12 amino acids. In germline, CDR1 is MGHRA, CDR2 YSYEKL. V lost 1 base and J lost 15; bases outside the gene matches: 4. CDR3 sequence reads: CASSQAGTSWFF. As DNA, the CDR3 is TGCGCCAGCAGCCAAGCCGGGACTAGCTGGTTCTTC.

The table lists this clone with a few counts. The chain is built from TRBV27 and TRBJ2-3, with TRBD2 matching 8 bases. Germline V gene data show CDR1 as MNHEY and CDR2 as SMNVEV (reference sequence). The V segment lost 4 bases and the J segment 4 bases; nucleotides outside the gene matches: 7. This CDR3 has 15 residues. CDR3: CASSSAGAEADTQYF. The CDR3 DNA sequence: TGTGCCAGCAGTTCAGCGGGAGCCGAGGCAGATACGCAGTATTTT.

The chain recombines TRBV23-1 with TRBJ2-7; TRBD2 might be the D (7 bases). TRBV23-1 is marked as an open reading frame, function uncertain. This CDR3 is built from 15 residues. With 6 bases removed from V and 5 bases from J, the gap between germline ends came to 20 bases. DNA for the CDR3: TGCGCCAGCAGCTCTCGGGGGGCCAGGGTCCACGAGCAGTACTTC. As protein: CASSSRGARVHEQYF.

The gene calls are TRBV11-2 and TRBJ1-2; 8 bases line up with TRBD1. This CDR3 has 15 amino acids. After removal of 7 bases from V and 8 bases from J, the junction contained 15 bases not matched to a gene. CDR1 and CDR2 from the germline V gene are SGHAT and FQNNGV. The CDR3 DNA reads as TGTGCCAGCACCCCCCGCGGACAGGGAAGCATGGGCTACACCTTC. Translation gives CASTPRGQGSMGYTF.

The chain employs TRBV2 and TRBJ1-1; the match to TRBD1 covers 10 bases. CDR3 length equals 16 residues. The V and J ends lost 3 bases and 5 bases, in that order; junction bases with no gene match: 9. Germline CDR1 SNHLY, CDR2 FYNNEI. The CDR3 protein is CASSDFDRGRLTEAFF. The CDR3 DNA reads TGTGCCAGCAGTGACTTCGACAGGGGGCGCTTGACTGAAGCTTTCTTT.

V gene TRBV12-3 or TRBV12-4 combines with J gene TRBJ1-2; 7 positions agree with TRBD1. The CDR3 spans 13 residues. V lost 4 bases and J lost 2; bases outside the gene matches: 1. The chain's CDR3 is CASSWGQNYGYTF. For the CDR3, the DNA is TGTGCCAGCAGTTGGGGACAGAACTATGGCTACACCTTC.

This chain joins TRBV4-1 and TRBJ1-4; tentatively, D is TRBD1 (6 bases). Trimming left V 6 bases short and J 8 bases short, with 19 bases between. The CDR3 extends over 15 amino acids. The germline V gene has CDR1 MGHRA and CDR2 YSYEKL. CDR3 amino acids: CASRGEAGGGEKLFF. Here the CDR3 DNA reads TGCGCCAGCAGGGGGGAGGCGGGAGGGGGAGAAAAACTGTTTTTT.

The J gene is TRBJ2-7, the V gene TRBV4-1; 12 bases are shared with TRBD2. V trimming: 1 base; J trimming: 4 bases; junction bases outside the gene matches: 5. Germline assignment: CDR1 MGHRA and CDR2 YSYEKL. The CDR3 consists of 16 residues. The CDR3: CASSQATSGSIYEQYF. CDR3 sequence (DNA): TGCGCCAGCAGCCAAGCGACTAGCGGGAGCATTTACGAGCAGTACTTC.

This clone was seen a few times. The chain employs TRBV3-1 (or the pseudogene TRBV3-2) and TRBJ1-2, with TRBD1 matching 9 bases. The junction had 5 bases not matched to a gene; V was cut back by 6 bases and J by 6 bases. This CDR3 has 13 amino acids. The germline V gene has CDR1 LGHDT and CDR2 YNNKEL (reference sequence). CDR3 nucleotide sequence: TGTGCCAGCAGGACAGGGGGAATGAATGGCTACACCTTC. This sequence encodes CASRTGGMNGYTF.

In DNA form, the CDR3 reads TGTGCCAGCAGCACGGACAGGGTTAGTGAGCAGTTCTTC. Its translation: CASSTDRVSEQFF. This chain connects TRBV12-3 or TRBV12-4 to TRBJ2-1; 8 bases map to TRBD1. J lost 9 bases, V lost 6 bases, and 7 bases had no gene match. The CDR3 has 13 residues.